The clone carrying this T cell receptor (beta chain) has a handful of counts. The ends were cut back, 4 bases at V and 7 bases at J, with 27 bases in the middle. Germline V gene data show CDR1 as MNHEY and CDR2 as SMNVEV (reference sequence). The CDR3 extends over 18 amino acids. This entry is derived from a study of control samples from healthy donors and cancer patients. The data were produced by immunoSEQ multiplex PCR, yet TCRdb's version contains in-frame clones alone and is incomplete. The table records under 80,000 clones, 84% of them present only once. The specimen was blood. This rearrangement joins TRBV27 to TRBJ2-3; the D is unclear. The receptor's source is a man aged 50 to 60 in good health. Written as DNA, the CDR3 is TGTGCCAGCAGTTCACCTTTTGGGGTAGCCCCCTCGAGGAATACGCAGTATTTT. Protein product: CASSSPFGVAPSRNTQYF.